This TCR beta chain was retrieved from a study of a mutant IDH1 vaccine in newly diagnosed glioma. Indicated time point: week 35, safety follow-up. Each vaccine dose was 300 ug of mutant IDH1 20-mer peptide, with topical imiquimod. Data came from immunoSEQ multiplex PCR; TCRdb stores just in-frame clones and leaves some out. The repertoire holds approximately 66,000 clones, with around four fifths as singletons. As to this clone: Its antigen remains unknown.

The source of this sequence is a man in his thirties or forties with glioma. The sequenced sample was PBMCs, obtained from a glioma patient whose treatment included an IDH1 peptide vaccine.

The CDR3 nucleotides read TGTGCCAGCAGTTTGCTCACCTACGAGCAGTACTTC. Translated, it gives CASSLLTYEQYF. The chain employs TRBV28 and TRBJ2-7; D not certain. Per germline, CDR1 MDHEN and CDR2 SYDVKM. V shed 3 bases and J shed 2 bases, with 5 bases lying between them. The CDR3 is made up of 12 amino acids.